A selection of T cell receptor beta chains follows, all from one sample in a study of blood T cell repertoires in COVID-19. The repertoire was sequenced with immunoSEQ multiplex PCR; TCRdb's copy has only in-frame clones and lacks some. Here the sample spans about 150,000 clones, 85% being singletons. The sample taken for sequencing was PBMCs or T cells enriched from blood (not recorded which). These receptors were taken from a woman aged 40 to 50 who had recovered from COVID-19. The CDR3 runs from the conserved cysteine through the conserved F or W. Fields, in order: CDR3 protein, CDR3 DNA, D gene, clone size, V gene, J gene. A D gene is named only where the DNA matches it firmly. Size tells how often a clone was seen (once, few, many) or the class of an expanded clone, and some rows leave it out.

CDR3aa: CASSVIAGAPNEQFF
CDR3nt: TGTGCCAGTAGTGTGATAGCGGGGGCGCCCAATGAGCAGTTCTTC
d_gene: TRBD2
abundance: NA
v_gene: TRBV19
j_gene: TRBJ2-1

CDR3aa: CASSSPLGNEQFF
CDR3nt: TGTGCCAGCAGCTCGCCCCTCGGCAATGAGCAGTTCTTC
d_gene: NA
abundance: NA
v_gene: TRBV7-9
j_gene: TRBJ2-1

CDR3aa: CASSIWAGGTDTQYF
CDR3nt: TGTGCCAGTAGTATATGGGCGGGGGGCACAGATACGCAGTATTTT
d_gene: TRBD2
abundance: NA
v_gene: TRBV19
j_gene: TRBJ2-3

CDR3aa: CASSPGVERDLTPLHF
CDR3nt: TGTGCCAGCAGCCCTGGGGTGGAGCGGGATTTGACACCCCTCCACTTT
d_gene: NA
abundance: NA
v_gene: TRBV5-4
j_gene: TRBJ1-6

CDR3aa: CASSQGTGFFGELFF
CDR3nt: TGCGCCAGCAGCCAAGGGACTGGGTTTTTTGGGGAGCTGTTTTTT
d_gene: NA
abundance: NA
v_gene: TRBV4-1
j_gene: TRBJ2-2

CDR3aa: CASSHGGGNTGELFF
CDR3nt: TGTGCCAGCAGTCACGGCGGGGGCAACACCGGGGAGCTGTTTTTT
d_gene: NA
abundance: once
v_gene: TRBV3-1/TRBV3-2
j_gene: TRBJ2-2

CDR3aa: CAISESDRAQHF
CDR3nt: TGTGCCATCAGTGAGTCGGACAGGGCCCAGCATTTT
d_gene: TRBD1
abundance: NA
v_gene: TRBV10-3
j_gene: TRBJ1-5

CDR3aa: CASSLLLAGGSSYEQYF
CDR3nt: TGTGCCAGCAGCTTGTTACTAGCGGGAGGAAGCTCCTACGAGCAGTACTTC
d_gene: TRBD2
abundance: NA
v_gene: TRBV13
j_gene: TRBJ2-7

CDR3aa: CASSLDPGGTGGEKLFF
CDR3nt: TGTGCCAGCAGCTTAGATCCTGGGGGGACTGGAGGTGAAAAACTGTTTTTT
d_gene: NA
abundance: NA
v_gene: TRBV11-2
j_gene: TRBJ1-4

CDR3aa: CASSLQGAEAFF
CDR3nt: TGTGCCAGCAGCCTACAGGGAGCTGAAGCTTTCTTT
d_gene: NA
abundance: NA
v_gene: TRBV3-1/TRBV3-2
j_gene: TRBJ1-1

CDR3aa: CASGLALRTSGSDTGELFF
CDR3nt: TGTGCTAGTGGTTTGGCACTTAGGACTAGCGGGAGTGACACCGGGGAGCTGTTTTTT
d_gene: TRBD2
abundance: NA
v_gene: TRBV12-5
j_gene: TRBJ2-2

CDR3aa: CASSRQGENSPLHF
CDR3nt: TGTGCCAGCAGCCGACAGGGTGAGAATTCACCCCTCCACTTT
d_gene: TRBD1
abundance: NA
v_gene: TRBV3-1/TRBV3-2
j_gene: TRBJ1-6

CDR3aa: CASSMDRGNEQFF
CDR3nt: TGTGCCAGCAGTATGGACAGGGGGAATGAGCAGTTCTTC
d_gene: TRBD1
abundance: NA
v_gene: TRBV28
j_gene: TRBJ2-1

CDR3aa: CASSQGQGARTEAFF
CDR3nt: TGCGCCAGCAGCCAAGGACAGGGGGCGCGGACTGAAGCTTTCTTT
d_gene: TRBD1
abundance: many
v_gene: TRBV4-1
j_gene: TRBJ1-1

CDR3aa: CASSSAGGVFYGYTF
CDR3nt: TGTGCCAGCAGTTCCGCAGGGGGCGTCTTCTATGGCTACACCTTC
d_gene: TRBD1
abundance: once
v_gene: TRBV27
j_gene: TRBJ1-2